This TCR beta chain was captured by sequencing in a study of early T cells in non-severe SARS-CoV-2 infection. Turning to the study itself: With bulk RNA from unsorted whole blood as input, sequencing yielded unpaired chains.

The sample holds a few counts of this clonotype. The antigen is undetermined. CDR1 is MGHDK and CDR2 is SYGVNS in the germline V gene. The V end was cut by 8 bases, the J end by 3 bases, with 7 bases between. This CDR3 has 11 amino acids. Individual cDNA molecules were tagged with unique molecular identifiers, the study reported. TCRdb re-analysed the 5' RACE reads in MiXCR, keeping a single row per CDR3 protein. The data show around 61,000 distinct CDR3 sequences, roughly 16% seen once. General study findings and limits: CD4 and private specificities were missed by VDJdb matching, which favored anti-spike CD8 responses.

This TCR was sampled from an adult who was a healthcare worker with PCR-confirmed SARS-CoV-2 infection or an uninfected control (not recorded which). V is TRBV25-1 and J is TRBJ1-1; no firm D call. Sequencing used whole blood, obtained at baseline. This CDR3 is CASRVDTEAFF. The CDR3 DNA is TGTGCCAGCCGGGTGGACACTGAAGCTTTCTTT.